This section outlines one TCR beta chain sequence together with its context. Profiled with immunoSEQ multiplex PCR; TCRdb holds only in-frame clones, not every one. The sample gives approximately 530,000 clones, approximately 94% of which show up once; approximately 0.067% is in the top ten. The data belong to a study of shared clonotypes between healthy human individuals. For the study at large: CD8 memory received one plate per donor, CD8 naive two, CD4 memory three and CD4 naive three.

Between the trimmed V and J ends, which lost 6 bases and 10 bases, there was a span of 16 bases. This CDR3 is built from 14 residues. CDR1 MNHEY and CDR2 SVGAGI come from the germline V gene. The TCR was taken from a woman in her twenties or thirties in good health. What was sequenced was naive CD4+ T cells sorted from blood. Subset: CD45RA+ positively selected. The genes are TRBV6-5 and TRBJ1-6; D uncertain. The CDR3 DNA follows: TGTGCCAGCAGGCCCAGAGAGCTCTACTCACCCCTCCACTTT. Translation gives CASRPRELYSPLHF.